The T cell receptor (beta chain) described here comes from a study of Graves' ophthalmopathy and Graves' hyperthyroidism (dated by TCRdb to the late 2010s). In terms of the full investigation: Peripheral blood was collected at initial diagnosis, prior to any treatment. To tell Graves' ophthalmopathy apart from Graves' hyperthyroidism, and to predict which patients would progress to ophthalmopathy, the study relied on TCR beta repertoire signatures. In total, 135 blood samples were TCR-sequenced: under 45 ophthalmopathy, some 72 hyperthyroidism and roughly 17 hyperthyroidism-to-ophthalmopathy patients. To explore V-J signatures that separate ophthalmopathy from hyperthyroidism, a discovery set of about a hundred patients was enrolled, consisting of 43 with ophthalmopathy and about 60 with stable hyperthyroidism. An independent validation cohort was composed of about 20 hyperthyroidism patients and over 15 patients who later progressed from hyperthyroidism to ophthalmopathy. In roughly six hyperthyroidism patients, the T-cell repertoires found in thyroid tissue were compared with those found in blood. After sampling, hyperthyroidism patients received methimazole starting at 30 mg daily, and ophthalmopathy patients received high-dose intravenous methylprednisolone. The 75 to 100 discovery patients were randomly split 7:3 into training and test sets. The paper as a whole reports these results and caveats: The 13-signature model separated ophthalmopathy from stable hyperthyroidism with 85% to 90% sensitivity and roughly 84% specificity in cross-validation, and 80%/75% in the test set. In validation, the model predicted ophthalmopathy progression with more than 55% sensitivity and 72.22% specificity; around twelve predicted patients were CT-confirmed with GO in a median of 6.5 months. No statistical method was used to predetermine the sample size, and group allocation was not hidden from the investigators. Most of the expanded thyroid clonotypes with a frequency above 0.001 were also detected in blood, and it was suggested that the thyroid immune response may be reflected by blood repertoires.

Patients with ophthalmopathy had moderately to severely active disease, with a Clinical Activity Score of 3 or more, a NOSPECS grade of 4 or more, and a disease duration of less than 3 months. Patients with other autoimmune diseases, uncontrolled infections, pregnancy or lactation were excluded. Clinical symptoms, serum thyroxine, TRAb, thyroid ultrasound and orbital computed tomography were used for diagnosis. Ficoll-Paque density gradient centrifugation was used to isolate PBMCs from 8 to 10 ml of fresh peripheral blood. Total RNA was extracted with Trizol reagent and quality-checked on an Agilent 2100 Bioanalyzer. For repertoire sequencing, the TCR beta CDR3 regions were amplified from RNA transcripts. The first round was an RT-PCR using HTBI primers with the Qiagen OneStep RT-PCR kit, and this first round was followed by a second-round multiplex PCR, then size selection and purification. Libraries were sequenced paired-end with 100 bp reads on an Illumina HiSeq2000. The authors processed their data as follows. SOAPnuke was used to process the reads, throwing out any read that had adapters, had uncalled bases, had a mean Phred below 15, or lacked an exact constant-primer or identifier match. COPE v1.2.5 was used to merge high-quality paired reads. Clonotypes were defined as unique nucleotide sequences and were aligned to IMGT TRB V, D and J references using MiTCR v1.1. Only V-J combinations with frequency above 0.0001 were analysed, covering around 99% of repertoires. A TCR clonal expansion and chaos score per V-J combination was defined as the ratio of F50 clonal expansion to chaos observed in the TCRdist matrix. Features were reduced by Welch's t-statistics and random forest to approximately 13 V-J combinations, which fed a naive Bayes classifier. The similarity between thyroid and blood repertoires was quantified using the Morisita-Horn index. TCRdb took the public reads, trimmed them with fastp at Q25, ran MiXCR for clone calling and kept in-frame beta chains. Rows are combined by CDR3 protein, so each entry shows the most common genes and DNA. TCRdb's processing, not the authors', yielded these V and J calls. A total of 170,000 or so distinct CDR3 sequences appear in this sample, 37% of them only once. The ten largest clones capture roughly 5.8% of the sample.

The trim is 0 bases for V and 7 bases for J, with a gap of 9 bases between the germline ends. The CDR3, from cysteine to phenylalanine, totals 13 residues. Of the read, only the CDR3 DNA is kept; its 39 bases are in frame from base 1. Per the germline V gene, SGHTA is the CDR1 and FQGNSA is the CDR2. This clonotype appeared a few times. This receptor's antigen is unknown. Per-base quality was not reported, and no clone a single base away is much larger than it. The sequencing sample was made of peripheral blood. This clonotype was sampled from a middle-aged woman with Graves' ophthalmopathy. Donor details come from another sample of the same person, matched by shared clones. The V and J genes are TRBV7-2 and TRBJ1-2; there is no confident call for the D gene. The CDR3 reads CASSLALLAGYTF. The DNA is as follows: TGTGCCAGCAGCTTAGCGCTCCTAGCTGGCTACACCTTC.